These T cell receptor beta chains were read from a single sample in a study of a mutant IDH1 vaccine in newly diagnosed glioma. No antigen has been identified for these receptors. Assay used: immunoSEQ multiplex PCR; TCRdb lists only in-frame clones, some missing. The sample contains under 60,000 clones, approximately 80% of which appear only once. Sequencing was performed on PBMCs, taken from a glioma patient whose treatment included an IDH1 peptide vaccine. The receptor source for this set is a woman aged 40 to 50 with glioma. Some clones in this sample may be carry-over from other donors' samples. The CDR3 runs from the conserved cysteine through the conserved F or W. The D gene is left open where the match is weak. Size is stated for part of the rows, as once, few or many counts, or as a class when the clone is expanded.

V,size,D,length,J,DNA,CDR3
TRBV5-1,NA,TRBD1,15,TRBJ2-7,TGCGCCAGCAGCGGGACAGGTGAGAGCTCCTACGAGCAGTACTTC,CASSGTGESSYEQYF
TRBV4-1,NA,NA,14,TRBJ2-7,TGCGCCAGCAGCCCCCCCGGCAGATCCTACGAGCAGTACTTC,CASSPPGRSYEQYF
TRBV14,NA,NA,14,TRBJ2-5,TGTGCCAGCAGCGCGGCACAGGGAGGAGAGACCCAGTACTTC,CASSAAQGGETQYF
TRBV19,NA,NA,15,TRBJ1-1,TGTGCCAGCTTCATGGGGGGAATGGGCAACACTGAAGCTTTCTTT,CASFMGGMGNTEAFF
TRBV7-2,few,NA,15,TRBJ1-2,TGTGCCAGCAGCTTAGGGATGGTCGGTAGCTATGGCTACACCTTC,CASSLGMVGSYGYTF
TRBV7-6,few,NA,16,TRBJ2-2,TGTGCCAGCAGCTTAGCAGAGGGGAGAGGGACCGGGGAGCTGTTTTTT,CASSLAEGRGTGELFF
TRBV9,NA,NA,13,TRBJ1-1,TGTGCCAGCAGCGTAGTCCACAGGGATGGAGCTTTCTTT,CASSVVHRDGAFF
TRBV5-6,NA,TRBD1,18,TRBJ1-2,TGTGCCAGCAGTCAGCCGACAGGGCCGCTTTTCGGTAACTATGGCTACACCTTC,CASSQPTGPLFGNYGYTF
TRBV7-3,NA,NA,13,TRBJ2-2,TGTGCCAGCAGCATCCAGTACACCGGGGAGCTGTTTTTT,CASSIQYTGELFF
TRBV10-3,NA,NA,12,TRBJ2-1,TGTGCCCTTCGGACTCCGGGGGGCGAGCAGTTCTTC,CALRTPGGEQFF
TRBV27,NA,TRBD1,14,TRBJ1-2,TGTGCCAGCAGGGGGGCAGGGGGGGACTATGGCTACACCTTC,CASRGAGGDYGYTF
TRBV5-4,NA,NA,12,TRBJ1-6,TGTGCCAGCAGCCTAAACAATTCACCCCTCCACTTT,CASSLNNSPLHF
TRBV7-2,NA,NA,16,TRBJ1-1,TGTGCCAGCAGCTTATGGGCCCGGGGCGGGGGCACTGAAGCTTTCTTT,CASSLWARGGGTEAFF
TRBV5-4,NA,NA,13,TRBJ2-3,TGTGCCAGCAGCTCCCGTGACACAGATACGCAGTATTTT,CASSSRDTDTQYF
TRBV14,NA,TRBD1,11,TRBJ2-7,TGTGCCAGCAGCCGACAGGGCGAGCAGTACTTC,CASSRQGEQYF
TRBV6-6,once,NA,14,TRBJ1-1,TGTGCCAGCAGTCCGGAGGGACCGCGCACTGAAGCTTTCTTT,CASSPEGPRTEAFF
TRBV5-1,NA,NA,15,TRBJ2-3,TGCGCCAGCAGCCAGGGAGCCTCTAGCACAGATACGCAGTATTTT,CASSQGASSTDTQYF
TRBV9,NA,TRBD1,15,TRBJ1-1,TGTGCCAGCAGCGTTTCCGGGACAGGGTCCGCTGAAGCTTTCTTT,CASSVSGTGSAEAFF
TRBV5-4,once,NA,15,TRBJ1-1,TGTGCCAGCAGCCGGCGAGGAGGGAGAAGTTCTGAAGCTTTCTTT,CASSRRGGRSSEAFF
TRBV19,NA,TRBD1,17,TRBJ1-3,TGTGCCAGTAGTATGGAACGGGGACAGTCATCTGGAAACACCATATATTTT,CASSMERGQSSGNTIYF
TRBV5-1,NA,NA,15,TRBJ1-4,TGCGCCAGCAGCTTGGCGGGAGCAACTAATGAAAAACTGTTTTTT,CASSLAGATNEKLFF
TRBV7-9,NA,TRBD2,15,TRBJ2-1,TGTGCCAGCAGTTTAGCGGGGGGGCTCCCCAATGAGCAGTTCTTC,CASSLAGGLPNEQFF
TRBV4-3,NA,NA,13,TRBJ2-3,TGCGCCAGCAGCCAAGGCCTTAGAAATACGCAGTGTTTT,CASSQGLRNTQCF
TRBV19,NA,NA,14,TRBJ2-7,TGTGCCAGTAGTTCGGCAGGGAGCTCCTACGAGCAGTACTTC,CASSSAGSSYEQYF
TRBV2,NA,NA,12,TRBJ2-3,TGTGCCAGCAGTTCAGGGACAGATACGCAGTATTTT,CASSSGTDTQYF
TRBV2,NA,TRBD1,15,TRBJ1-5,TGTGCCAGCAGCCCCGAGACAGGGCAGGGTCAGCCCCAGCATTTT,CASSPETGQGQPQHF
TRBV18,NA,NA,17,TRBJ2-2,TGTGCCAGCTCACCAGGGGCCAGGGAGACGAACACCGGGGAGCTGTTTTTT,CASSPGARETNTGELFF
TRBV6-1,NA,NA,13,TRBJ1-2,TGTGCCAGCACCCTATGGGGGGCGGGAGGCTACACCTTC,CASTLWGAGGYTF
TRBV10-1,NA,TRBD2,15,TRBJ2-3,TGCGCCAGCAGTCAACTAGCGGGGGTTATAGATACGCAGTATTTT,CASSQLAGVIDTQYF
TRBV5-1,NA,NA,14,TRBJ2-7,TGCGCCAGCAGCCCATCGGCCGGGAACTACGAGCAGTACTTC,CASSPSAGNYEQYF
TRBV6-5,NA,NA,15,TRBJ1-3,TGTGCCAGCAGTTCGAAATGGCAGGGTGGAAACACCATATATTTT,CASSSKWQGGNTIYF
TRBV2,NA,TRBD1,13,TRBJ1-2,TGTGCCAGCAGTTATGACAGGGGCGATGGCTACACCTTC,CASSYDRGDGYTF
TRBV4-3,NA,NA,13,TRBJ1-2,TGCGCCAGCAGCCAATCGGGGGTGAGAGGCTACACCTTC,CASSQSGVRGYTF
TRBV6-4,NA,NA,14,TRBJ1-2,TGTGCCAGCAGTGAACAGGGAAGAGGCTTTGGCTACACCTTC,CASSEQGRGFGYTF
TRBV4-2,NA,NA,13,TRBJ2-5,TGTGCCAGCAGCCAAGATCAGGGGAAGCACCAGTACTTC,CASSQDQGKHQYF
TRBV7-9,NA,NA,12,TRBJ1-5,TGTGCCAGCAGCCCCCAGGGCCAGCCCCAGCATTTT,CASSPQGQPQHF
TRBV30,NA,TRBD1,16,TRBJ2-5,TGTGCCTGGAGAGGATCGGACAGGGGCGACCCCCGGACCCAGTACTTC,CAWRGSDRGDPRTQYF